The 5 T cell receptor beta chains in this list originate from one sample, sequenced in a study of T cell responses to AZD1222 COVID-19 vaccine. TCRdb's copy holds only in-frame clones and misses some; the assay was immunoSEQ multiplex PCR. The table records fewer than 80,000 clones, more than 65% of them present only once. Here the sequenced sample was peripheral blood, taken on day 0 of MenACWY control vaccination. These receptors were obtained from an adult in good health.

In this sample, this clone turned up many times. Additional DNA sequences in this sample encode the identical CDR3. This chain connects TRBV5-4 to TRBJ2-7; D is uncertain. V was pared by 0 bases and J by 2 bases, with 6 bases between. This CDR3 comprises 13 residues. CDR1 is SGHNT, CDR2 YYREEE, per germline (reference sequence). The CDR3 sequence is CASSLDAAYEQYF. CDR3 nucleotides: TGTGCCAGCAGCTTGGACGCCGCCTACGAGCAGTACTTC.

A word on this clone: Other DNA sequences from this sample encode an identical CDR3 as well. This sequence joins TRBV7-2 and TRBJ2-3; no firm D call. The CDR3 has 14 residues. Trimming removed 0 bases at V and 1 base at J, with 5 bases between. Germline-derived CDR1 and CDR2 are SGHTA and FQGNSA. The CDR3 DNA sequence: TGTGCCAGCAGCTTAGCTCGGGGCACAGATACGCAGTATTTT. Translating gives CASSLARGTDTQYF.

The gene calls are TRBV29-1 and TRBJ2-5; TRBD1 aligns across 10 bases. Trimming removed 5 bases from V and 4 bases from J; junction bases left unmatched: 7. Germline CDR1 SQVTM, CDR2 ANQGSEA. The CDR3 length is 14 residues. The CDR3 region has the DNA TGCAGCGTTCCCGACAGGGGGCGAGGAGAGACCCAGTACTTC. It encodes CSVPDRGRGETQYF.

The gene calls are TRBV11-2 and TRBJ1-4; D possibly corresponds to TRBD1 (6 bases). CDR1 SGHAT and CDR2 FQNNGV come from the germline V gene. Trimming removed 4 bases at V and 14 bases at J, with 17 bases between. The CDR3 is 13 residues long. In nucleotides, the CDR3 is TGTGCCAGCAGCTCCTACCTGGGGGCCGACCTGTTTTTT. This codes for CASSSYLGADLFF.

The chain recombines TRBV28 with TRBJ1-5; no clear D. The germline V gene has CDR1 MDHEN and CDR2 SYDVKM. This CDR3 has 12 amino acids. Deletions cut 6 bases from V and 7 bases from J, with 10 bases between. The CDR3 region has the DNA TGTGCCAGCAGCCTTCAGATGCAGCCCCAGCATTTT. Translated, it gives CASSLQMQPQHF.